The 26 T cell receptor beta chains listed next were all sequenced from one sample in a study of shared clonotypes between healthy human individuals. Sequencing was performed with immunoSEQ multiplex PCR; in TCRdb, only in-frame clones are kept and a portion is missing. The table has hundreds of thousands of clones, 72% seen once. Sequencing used memory CD4+ T cells sorted from blood. As for subset: CD45RA-negative fraction. All receptors derive from a woman aged 25 to 39 in good health.

Regarding this clone: The same CDR3 also results from other DNA sequences found in this sample. The gene calls are TRBV7-8 and TRBJ2-7; 10 bases are a match to TRBD1. V dropped 5 bases and J dropped 3; count of bases not matched to a gene: 4. Germline V gene sequence: CDR1 SGHVS, CDR2 FQNEAQ. This CDR3 is 14 amino acids long. The CDR3 loop reads CASSPRTGGYEQYF. The CDR3 DNA follows: TGTGCCAGCAGCCCCCGGACAGGGGGCTACGAGCAGTACTTC.

This clone showed up just a few times. The genes are TRBV6-1 and TRBJ1-5; 8 bases align to TRBD1. Per germline, CDR1 MNHNS and CDR2 SASEGT. This CDR3 has 17 amino acids. After removal of 2 bases from V and 7 bases from J, the junction contained 13 bases not matched to a gene. The CDR3 DNA reads as TGTGCCAGCAGTGAAAGGCTGAGACAGGGGATCGGACAGCCCCAGCATTTT. Protein product: CASSERLRQGIGQPQHF.

This clone is a singleton in its sample. The chain is built from TRBV9 and TRBJ2-1, with D hard to call. The germline V and J ends were trimmed by 1 base and 6 bases, with 11 bases remaining between them. CDR3 length: 14 residues. Germline values: CDR1 SGDLS, CDR2 YYNGEE. The CDR3, as DNA: TGTGCCAGCAGCGTAAGATCCGGAGTCAATGAGCAGTTCTTC. This codes for CASSVRSGVNEQFF. Full variable domain (remainder filled in from reference TRBV9 and TRBJ2-1): DSGVTQTPKHLITATGQRVTLRCSPRSGDLSVYWYQQSLDQGLQFLIQYYNGEERAKGNILERFSAQQFPDLHSELNLSSLELGDSALYFCASSVRSGVNEQFFGPGTRLTVL.

The chain links TRBV15 to TRBJ2-1; D might be TRBD2 (5 bases). The germline V and J ends were trimmed by 5 bases and 6 bases, with 17 bases remaining between them. This CDR3 region has 15 residues. The germline V gene encodes CDR1 LNHNV and CDR2 YYDKDF (reference sequence). CDR3 nucleotides: TGTGCCACCAGCCGGAGGACGGGATCGGGCAATGAGCAGTTCTTC. Its translation: CATSRRTGSGNEQFF.

A note on this clone: The sample has other DNA sequences that encode this CDR3 too. The chain joins TRBV5-1 to TRBJ2-1; 7 nucleotides match TRBD1. Germline V CDR1 and CDR2: SGHRS, YFSETQ. The CDR3 is made up of 14 amino acids. Trimming took 2 bases from V and 2 from J; bases not matched to a gene: 1. CDR3 in amino acids: CASSLGGPYNEQFF. CDR3 coding DNA: TGCGCCAGCAGCTTAGGGGGCCCCTACAATGAGCAGTTCTTC.

In nucleotides, the CDR3 is TGCAGCGTTGCACCGGGACGAGACTATGGCTACACCTTC. Residues: CSVAPGRDYGYTF. This chain uses TRBV29-1 with TRBJ1-2; TRBD1 might be the D (5 bases). V gave up 4 bases and J gave up 3 bases, with 12 bases separating them. Germline V lookup: CDR1 SQVTM, CDR2 ANQGSEA. The CDR3 runs to 13 residues.

The chain is built from TRBV18 and TRBJ1-3, with unresolved D. Germline CDR1 and CDR2: KGHSH and LQKENI. This CDR3 is 16 amino acids long. Trimming cost V 1 base and J 0 bases, with 10 bases left between them. CDR3 in DNA: TGTGCCAGCTCACCACTAGAAATCAGCTCTGGAAACACCATATATTTT. Protein: CASSPLEISSGNTIYF. Looking up the rest from reference TRBV18 and TRBJ1-3 gives the full variable domain: NAGVMQNPRHLVRRRGQEARLRCSPMKGHSHVYWYRQLPEEGLKFMVYLQKENIIDESGMPKERFSAEFPKEGPSILRIQQVVRGDSAAYFCASSPLEISSGNTIYFGEGSWLTVV.

This chain connects TRBV5-5 to TRBJ2-7; 7 bases match TRBD2. V gave up 0 bases and J gave up 3 bases; unmatched junction bases: 6. CDR1 and CDR2 (germline): SGHKS, YYEKEE (reference sequence). The CDR3 consists of 15 residues. The CDR3 is CASSLVAGQDYEQYF. The CDR3, as DNA: TGTGCCAGCAGCTTGGTAGCGGGCCAAGACTACGAGCAGTACTTC.

Remarks on this clone: Since a much larger clone is just one base distant, this may be a read error. J is TRBJ2-7 and V is TRBV4-1; 12 bases agree with TRBD2. Germline V lookup: CDR1 MGHRA, CDR2 YSYEKL. V dropped 4 bases and J dropped 2; count of bases not matched to a gene: 9. The CDR3 covers 17 residues. The DNA for the CDR3 is TGCGCCAGCAGCCGGGGACTAGCGGGCCCGAGCCCCTACGAGCAGTACTTC. Its translation: CASSRGLAGPSPYEQYF.

This chain uses TRBV5-1 with TRBJ1-2, with 11 bases fitting TRBD1. The V and J ends lost 4 bases and 7 bases, in that order; junction bases with no gene match: 6. This CDR3 region has 14 residues. Germline CDR1 is SGHRS and CDR2 is YFSETQ. The CDR3 DNA sequence: TGCGCCAGCAGCAACGGACAGGGGGCTCTTGGCTACACCTTC. It encodes CASSNGQGALGYTF.

This chain uses TRBV10-3 with TRBJ1-2, with D perhaps matching TRBD1 (5 bases). CDR3 length: 15 residues. Germline values: CDR1 ENHRY, CDR2 SYGVKD. V was pared by 0 bases and J by 4 bases, with 12 bases between. DNA of the CDR3: TGTGCCATCAGTGAGTCCTCCTCAGGGAGCTATGGCTACACCTTC. As protein: CAISESSSGSYGYTF.

The CDR3 DNA reads as TGTGCCAGCAGCGCGGACAGCAATAGCAATCAGCCCCAGCATTTT. Its translation: CASSADSNSNQPQHF. The chain carries TRBV5-6 and TRBJ1-5, with a weak D call TRBD1 (6 bases). The CDR3 contains 15 residues. V was trimmed by 4 bases and J by 0 bases, leaving 11 bases between them. CDR1 is SGHDT, CDR2 YYEEEE, per germline. Looking up the rest from reference TRBV5-6 and TRBJ1-5 gives the full variable domain: DAGVTQSPTHLIKTRGQQVTLRCSPKSGHDTVSWYQQALGQGPQFIFQYYEEEERQRGNFPDRFSGHQFPNYSSELNVNALLLGDSALYLCASSADSNSNQPQHFGDGTRLSIL.

This clone was detected a few times. V usage is TRBV11-2 and J usage is TRBJ1-2; no reliable D call. Trimming left V 2 bases short and J 5 bases short, with 12 bases between. The CDR3 consists of 14 residues. Germline CDR1 and CDR2: SGHAT and FQNNGV. As DNA, the CDR3 is TGTGCCAGCAGCTTAACCCCGGGGTGGTATGGCTACACCTTC. This sequence encodes CASSLTPGWYGYTF.

With regard to this clone: One end of the junction varies from germline; a read error may be responsible. This chain links TRBV7-3 with TRBJ2-3; 13 nucleotides align to TRBD2. CDR1 SGHTA and CDR2 FQGTGA come from the germline V gene. The CDR3 length is 13 residues. The DNA for the CDR3 is TGTGCCAGCAGCCAGCCCACGACTAGCGGGAGGATTTTT. This codes for CASSQPTTSGRIF.

The rearrangement links TRBV5-8 to TRBJ1-5; D not certain. Germline V lookup: CDR1 SGHTS, CDR2 YDEGEE. Trimming cost V 0 bases and J 9 bases, with 16 bases left between them. This CDR3 spans 15 amino acids. The CDR3 reads CASSLVLGSERPQHF. CDR3 nucleotides: TGTGCCAGCAGCTTGGTGTTAGGCAGCGAGAGGCCCCAGCATTTT.

This chain joins TRBV5-1 and TRBJ1-4; D unresolved. The germline V gene has CDR1 SGHRS and CDR2 YFSETQ. The CDR3 length is 14 residues. V lost 7 bases, J lost 0 bases, and 10 bases lay in between. The CDR3 protein is CASRAEATNEKLFF. The CDR3 DNA follows: TGCGCCAGCCGCGCGGAGGCAACTAATGAAAAACTGTTTTTT.

CDR3 region: CASSLTTGEETQYF. CDR3 coding DNA: TGTGCCAGCAGCCTGACGACAGGGGAAGAGACCCAGTACTTC. The chain employs TRBV28 and TRBJ2-5, with 8 bases identical to TRBD1. The CDR3 extends over 14 amino acids. Looked up from germline, CDR1 is MDHEN and CDR2 is SYDVKM. V lost 6 bases and J lost 3; bases outside the gene matches: 6.

On this clone itself: At one end, the junction sequence differs from germline, possibly due to a read error. The CDR3 here is CASSRGQADTQYF. The CDR3 nucleotides read TGTGCCAGCAGCCGCGGACAGGCAGATACGCAGTATTTT. The chain joins TRBV5-1 to TRBJ2-3; 7 bases agree with TRBD1. The germline CDR1 and CDR2 sequences are SGHRS and YFSETQ. The CDR3 runs to 13 residues.

The chain employs TRBV7-9 and TRBJ1-1; the match to TRBD1 covers 7 bases. V was clipped by 6 bases and J by 6 bases; unmatched bases: 7. Germline V CDR1 and CDR2: SEHNR, FQNEAQ (reference sequence). This CDR3 has 13 residues. The CDR3 DNA follows: TGTGCCAGCAGTTTTCGGGGACAGCCTGAAGCTTTCTTT. This translates into CASSFRGQPEAFF.

This clone has only a few counts. The chain combines TRBV5-1 with TRBJ2-1; D is perhaps TRBD1 (5 bases). The ends were cut back, 7 bases at V and 0 bases at J, with 11 bases in the middle. Germline CDR1 reads SGHRS; CDR2 reads YFSETQ. The CDR3 has 14 residues. In nucleotides, the CDR3 is TGCGCCAGCGGTTGGGGCAACTCCTACAATGAGCAGTTCTTC. Translated, it gives CASGWGNSYNEQFF.

The genes are TRBV11-2 and TRBJ1-4; 9 bases align to TRBD1. Trimming cost V 3 bases and J 11 bases; bases outside gene matches: 16. Germline V CDR1 and CDR2: SGHAT, FQNNGV. The CDR3 covers 17 residues. The CDR3 bases are TGTGCCAGCAGCTTGGGACAGGGTCGACAAGCGGGGGGTAAACTGTTTTTT. Its protein is CASSLGQGRQAGGKLFF.

In this sample, this clone turned up a few times. The chain is built from TRBV30 and TRBJ2-5; D is possibly TRBD1 (6 bases). The ends were cut back, 2 bases at V and 4 bases at J, with 11 bases in the middle. The CDR3 consists of 13 residues. Germline V CDR1 and CDR2: GTSNPN, SVGIG (reference sequence). CDR3 in amino acids: CAWSSSRGETQYF. The CDR3 DNA sequence: TGTGCCTGGAGTTCTAGCAGGGGAGAGACCCAGTACTTC.

This clone was seen only once. The rearrangement joins TRBV15 to TRBJ2-7; 10 bases agree with TRBD2. CDR1 is LNHNV and CDR2 is YYDKDF in the germline V gene (reference sequence). V shed 0 bases, J shed 5 bases, and the junction held 4 bases outside the gene matches. The CDR3 contains 15 residues. The CDR3 DNA reads as TGTGCCACCAGCAGAGATCTAGCGGGAGTAGACGAGCAGTACTTC. This codes for CATSRDLAGVDEQYF.

The chain employs TRBV14 and TRBJ2-4, with TRBD2 identical over 7 bases. The germline V gene encodes CDR1 SGHDN and CDR2 FVKESK. The CDR3 has 15 residues. The ends lost 3 bases at V and 2 bases at J; junction bases unmatched: 4. The DNA for the CDR3 is TGTGCCAGCAGCCAGGGGACTATTTCCAAAAACATTCAGTACTTC. This encodes CASSQGTISKNIQYF.

This clone has only a few counts. The V and J genes are TRBV19 and TRBJ1-5, with a possible D match to TRBD1 (5 bases). V was cut by 5 bases and J by 3 bases, with 14 bases left in between. The CDR3 sequence is 15 residues long. From germline, CDR1 is LNHDA and CDR2 SQIVND (reference sequence). The chain's CDR3 is CASSPPFRVNQPQHF. The CDR3 DNA reads as TGTGCCAGTAGTCCTCCGTTCAGGGTCAATCAGCCCCAGCATTTT.

The chain has TRBV6-5 and TRBJ2-7, with unresolved D. The CDR3 length is 14 residues. Trimming cost V 0 bases and J 6 bases, with 12 bases left between them. Looked up from germline, CDR1 is MNHEY and CDR2 is SVGAGI. The CDR3 DNA reads as TGTGCCAGCAGTTACTCGGGCTTTTTGGCCGAGCAGTACTTC. It yields the protein CASSYSGFLAEQYF.